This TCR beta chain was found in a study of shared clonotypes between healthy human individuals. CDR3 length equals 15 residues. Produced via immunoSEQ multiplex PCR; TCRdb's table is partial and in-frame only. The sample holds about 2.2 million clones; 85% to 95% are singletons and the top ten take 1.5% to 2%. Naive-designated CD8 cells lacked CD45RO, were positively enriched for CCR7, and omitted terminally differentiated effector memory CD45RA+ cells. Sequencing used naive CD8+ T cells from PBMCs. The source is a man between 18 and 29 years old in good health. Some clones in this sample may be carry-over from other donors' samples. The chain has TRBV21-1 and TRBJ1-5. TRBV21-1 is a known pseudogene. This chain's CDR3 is CASSKVSGLNQPQHF. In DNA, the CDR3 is TGTGCCAGCAGCAAAGTGTCGGGCTTAAATCAGCCCCAGCATTTT.